Many counts were recorded for the clone carrying this T cell receptor beta chain. This record comes from a study of human T cells and chemical hapten exposure. The CDR3 is made up of 13 amino acids. Trimming took 5 bases from V and 10 from J; bases not matched to a gene: 4. Germline assignment: CDR1 LNHDA and CDR2 SQIVND (reference sequence). In the source study's methods: Per sample, the median was approximately 100,000 TCRs, with values from roughly 23,000 to 640,000. MiXCR, applied by TCRdb to the RACE reads, yields one record per CDR3 protein. TCRdb assigned the V and J calls; the authors' analysis was not used. The repertoire holds some 88,000 distinct CDR3 sequences, 11% seen once, with less than 2.5% in the top ten. Regarding time point: patch test 2, 6 weeks after DPC sensitization. The treatment: therapeutic diphenylcyclopropenone sensitization with weekly scalp DPC.

This rearrangement joins TRBV19 to TRBJ1-6; 8 bases align to TRBD1. The clonotype comes from a man in his forties with alopecia areata. Some clones in this sample may be carry-over from other donors' samples. The source material was whole blood, sampled in connection with sensitization to the hapten diphenylcyclopropenone (DPC). CDR3 residues: CASSLDRASPLHF. DNA of the CDR3: TGTGCCAGTAGTTTGGACAGGGCCTCACCCCTCCACTTT.